This TCR beta chain was recorded in a study of OX40 agonist ivuxolimab in advanced cancers. Turning to the study itself: Subjects had a mean age of about 65 years, with a range of 23 to 79; 82.7% were male. Anti-PD-1, anti-PD-L1 or anti-CTLA-4 therapy given earlier was allowed, and roughly 40% had some.

Here immunoSEQ multiplex PCR was the method, and the copy in TCRdb shows in-frame clones only, minus some. This sample carries 9,500 to 14,000 clones, just over 85% of them seen once, and the ten largest clones take 25% to 35%. The study sampled blood at baseline, cycle 4 day 1, and cycle 7 day 1. Germline CDR1 LGHNA, CDR2 YSLEER. V lost 0 bases and J 7 bases, leaving 15 bases between the germline ends. The CDR3 is 15 residues long. The sample here was CD4+ or CD8+ T cells sorted from blood, taken in a trial of the OX40 agonist ivuxolimab. This receptor was obtained from an adult with an advanced solid tumor such as melanoma, head and neck, liver or kidney cancer. The genes are TRBV4-3 and TRBJ1-2, with a weak D call TRBD1 (5 bases). The CDR3 sequence: CASSQDGTSVGGYTF. The CDR3 DNA sequence: TGCGCCAGCAGCCAAGACGGGACTTCTGTCGGTGGCTACACCTTC.